The 30 T cell receptor beta chains below come from one sample, sequenced in a study of shared clonotypes between healthy human individuals. TCRdb keeps only in-frame clones here, not all; method: immunoSEQ multiplex PCR. Among around 1,100,000 clones listed, roughly 80% were seen once. Sequenced input: memory CD4+ T cells from PBMCs. Stated subset: CD45RA-negative fraction. Source of these receptors: a man younger than 35 in good health. Some clones in this sample may be carry-over from other donors' samples.

V gene TRBV5-1 combines with J gene TRBJ2-1; 13 nucleotides match TRBD2. The CDR3 length is 17 residues. Trimming cost V 4 bases and J 1 base; bases outside gene matches: 5. Germline lookup yields CDR1 SGHRS and CDR2 YFSETQ. The CDR3 nucleotides are TGCGCCAGCAGCACAGGACTAGCGGGAGTATCCTACAATGAGCAGTTCTTC. Its protein is CASSTGLAGVSYNEQFF.

The rearrangement links TRBV5-1 to TRBJ2-4, with D possibly matching TRBD2 (6 bases). The CDR3 runs 16 residues. CDR1 SGHRS and CDR2 YFSETQ come from the germline V gene. V shed 1 base and J shed 1 base, with 12 bases lying between them. In nucleotides, the CDR3 is TGCGCCAGCAGCTTGTCGGGGGACGTTGCCAAAAACATTCAGTACTTC. Its protein product is CASSLSGDVAKNIQYF.

J is TRBJ1-4 and V is TRBV28; no reliable D call. The CDR3 is made up of 16 amino acids. Germline V lookup: CDR1 MDHEN, CDR2 SYDVKM. V was pared by 4 bases and J by 0 bases, with 12 bases between. CDR3 residues: CASSSPNGATNEKLFF. CDR3 in DNA: TGTGCCAGCAGTTCACCTAACGGAGCAACTAATGAAAAACTGTTTTTT.

The rearrangement uses TRBV11-2 and TRBJ2-2; D ambiguous. V was cut by 1 base and J by 1 base, with 13 bases left in between. Germline CDR1 and CDR2: SGHAT and FQNNGV. This CDR3 contains 17 residues. The chain's CDR3 is CASSLGVDYRNTGELFF. The CDR3 DNA follows: TGTGCCAGCAGCTTAGGAGTGGATTACAGGAACACCGGGGAGCTGTTTTTT.

This rearrangement joins TRBV7-8 to TRBJ1-2; 8 bases agree with TRBD1. The CDR3 covers 15 residues. In germline, CDR1 is SGHVS, CDR2 FQNEAQ. The V and J ends lost 4 bases and 5 bases, in that order; junction bases with no gene match: 9. CDR3 DNA sequence: TGTGCCAGCAGCTCGCGCGATGGGACAGGATATGGCTACACCTTC. This gives the protein CASSSRDGTGYGYTF.

About this clone itself: One base away lies a much larger clone, so this may be a sequencing read error. Other DNA variants within this sample encode the same CDR3. The V gene is TRBV18, the J gene TRBJ1-5, with D uncertain. CDR1 is KGHSH and CDR2 is LQKENI in the germline V gene. Trimming took 2 bases from V and 2 from J, leaving 4 bases between them. The CDR3 spans 13 residues. CDR3 sequence: CASSPTGNQPQHF. Here the CDR3 DNA reads TGTGCCAGCTCACCAACCGGCAATCAGCCCCAGCATTTT.

The chain combines TRBV10-3 with TRBJ1-1; D gene unclear. Germline CDR1 reads ENHRY; CDR2 reads SYGVKD. Trimming left V 3 bases short and J 1 base short, with 15 bases between. CDR3 length equals 16 residues. The CDR3 DNA sequence: TGTGCCATCAGTGACTGGAAGAGGACTCCGAACACTGAAGCTTTCTTT. Translation gives CAISDWKRTPNTEAFF.

The gene calls are TRBV5-1 and TRBJ2-7; the D gene is possibly TRBD2 (5 bases). The CDR3 is 14 residues long. Germline CDR1 is SGHRS and CDR2 is YFSETQ. V dropped 2 bases and J dropped 5 bases, with 14 bases sitting between them. This CDR3 is CASSFGLADDEQYF. The CDR3 DNA sequence: TGCGCCAGCAGCTTCGGGCTAGCCGATGACGAGCAGTACTTC.

The rearrangement links TRBV27 to TRBJ2-1, with D possibly called TRBD1 or TRBD2 (6 bases each). With 3 bases removed from V and 6 bases from J, the gap between germline ends came to 12 bases. Germline CDR1 is MNHEY and CDR2 is SMNVEV (reference sequence). The CDR3 runs 14 residues. CDR3 DNA: TGTGCCAGCAGTTTGGTGAGGGGGGTCAATGAGCAGTTCTTC. Translating it yields CASSLVRGVNEQFF.

This rearrangement joins TRBV9 to TRBJ2-3; D call uncertain. CDR3 length equals 13 residues. V lost 4 bases and J 2 bases, leaving 8 bases between the germline ends. The germline gives CDR1 SGDLS, CDR2 YYNGEE. This CDR3 reads CASSRDPTDTQYF. The CDR3 DNA reads TGTGCCAGCAGCCGCGACCCCACAGATACGCAGTATTTT.

The chain couples TRBV28 to TRBJ2-1; D unresolved. V gave up 3 bases and J gave up 7 bases, with 7 bases separating them. CDR1 MDHEN and CDR2 SYDVKM come from the germline V gene. The CDR3 covers 12 residues. The CDR3 spells CASSLVPNEQFF. The CDR3 nucleotides read TGTGCCAGCAGTTTGGTCCCAAATGAGCAGTTCTTC.

This chain uses TRBV4-3 with TRBJ2-5; TRBD2 aligns across 8 bases. The assigned J gene may be wrong: the sequence end matches TRBJ2-7 better. Germline assignment: CDR1 LGHNA and CDR2 YSLEER. This CDR3 contains 16 residues. The chain's CDR3 is CASSQELAGTIYEQYF. In DNA, the CDR3 is TGCGCCAGCAGCCAAGAATTAGCGGGGACGATTTACGAGCAGTACTTC.

There are a few counts of this clone. This chain connects TRBV28 to TRBJ2-7, with TRBD2 identical over 9 bases. The length of the CDR3 is 13 residues. The V and J ends lost 6 bases and 7 bases, in that order; junction bases with no gene match: 7. The germline gives CDR1 MDHEN, CDR2 SYDVKM. CDR3 sequence (DNA): TGTGCCAGCAGGACGGGACTAGCCGGGGAGCAGTACTTC. Translated, it gives CASRTGLAGEQYF.

Details on this clone: The sample holds other DNA sequences that translate to the same CDR3. The chain joins TRBV7-2 to TRBJ2-1; 10 nucleotides align to TRBD2. Germline-derived CDR1 and CDR2 are SGHTA and FQGNSA. The CDR3 loop spans 15 amino acids. V lost 3 bases and J lost 4; bases outside the gene matches: 3. The CDR3 spells CASSFGLAEYNEQFF. CDR3 coding DNA: TGTGCCAGCAGCTTCGGACTAGCGGAATACAATGAGCAGTTCTTC.

Of note for this clone: The sample carries other DNA sequences with the same CDR3. This chain connects TRBV9 to TRBJ2-1; 8 bases agree with TRBD2. The CDR3 is made up of 16 amino acids. Trimming at V came to 0 bases and at J to 1 base, leaving 3 bases not matched to a gene. Per germline, CDR1 SGDLS and CDR2 YYNGEE. CDR3 protein: CASSVVGGRSYNEQFF. CDR3 DNA: TGTGCCAGCAGCGTAGTTGGCGGGAGGTCCTACAATGAGCAGTTCTTC.

The rearrangement uses TRBV5-6 and TRBJ1-1; a possible D gene is TRBD1 (5 bases). The CDR3 runs to 16 residues. Looked up from germline, CDR1 is SGHDT and CDR2 is YYEEEE. The ends were cut back, 2 bases at V and 0 bases at J, with 14 bases in the middle. The CDR3: CASSFGTDIMNTEAFF. DNA for the CDR3: TGTGCCAGCAGCTTTGGGACGGATATCATGAACACTGAAGCTTTCTTT. Supplemented by reference TRBV5-6 and TRBJ1-1, the full variable domain reads DAGVTQSPTHLIKTRGQQVTLRCSPKSGHDTVSWYQQALGQGPQFIFQYYEEEERQRGNFPDRFSGHQFPNYSSELNVNALLLGDSALYLCASSFGTDIMNTEAFFGQGTRLTVV.

In this sample, this clone turned up a few times. The rearrangement joins TRBV13 to TRBJ1-2, with D possibly TRBD1 on 5 matching bases. The germline V gene encodes CDR1 PRHDT and CDR2 FYEKMQ (reference sequence). Between the trimmed V and J ends, which lost 2 bases and 8 bases, there was a span of 24 bases. There are 17 residues in the CDR3. The CDR3 here is CASSLLQDGGGPGGYTF. Here the CDR3 DNA reads TGTGCCAGCAGCTTACTGCAGGACGGCGGAGGGCCAGGGGGCTACACCTTC.

This clone was seen many times. The V call is TRBV30, the J call TRBJ2-2; D may correspond to TRBD1 or TRBD2 (5 bases each). The germline V gene has CDR1 GTSNPN and CDR2 SVGIG (reference sequence). V was cut by 0 bases and J by 6 bases, with 11 bases left in between. There are 14 residues in the CDR3. In nucleotides, the CDR3 is TGTGCCTGGAGTGTAGGGACCGGAGCCGGGGAGCTGTTTTTT. Translating it yields CAWSVGTGAGELFF.

This clone was seen a single time. The chain couples TRBV7-2 to TRBJ1-5; D may be TRBD1 (5 bases). The V gene lost 5 bases and the J gene lost 5 bases, with 22 bases spanning the gap. CDR1 and CDR2 (germline): SGHTA, FQGNSA. The CDR3 contains 17 residues. In DNA form, the CDR3 reads TGTGCCAGCAGCCTAGTGGACACCCGTATCCCACATCAGCCCCAGCATTTT. Protein sequence: CASSLVDTRIPHQPQHF. The full variable domain, completed using reference TRBV7-2 and TRBJ1-5, is GAGVSQSPSNKVTEKGKDVELRCDPISGHTALYWYRQSLGQGLEFLIYFQGNSAPDKSGLPSDRFSAERTGGSVSTLTIQRTQQEDSAVYLCASSLVDTRIPHQPQHFGDGTRLSIL.

The J gene is TRBJ2-7, the V gene TRBV18; TRBD2 matches at 9 bases. This CDR3 spans 16 amino acids. The junction had 7 bases not matched to a gene; V was cut back by 4 bases and J by 0 bases. Germline values: CDR1 KGHSH, CDR2 LQKENI. CDR3 residues: CASSLLSGSNSYEQYF. CDR3 DNA: TGTGCCAGCTCACTGCTTAGCGGGAGCAACTCCTACGAGCAGTACTTC.

V gene TRBV14 combines with J gene TRBJ1-2, with 8 bases identical to TRBD1. The CDR3 consists of 15 residues. Germline lookup yields CDR1 SGHDN and CDR2 FVKESK. With V trimmed by 4 bases and J by 2 bases, 6 bases remained unmatched. This CDR3 reads CASSLRTGWNYGYTF. The CDR3 bases are TGTGCCAGCAGCCTCCGGACAGGGTGGAACTATGGCTACACCTTC.

The chain is built from TRBV30 and TRBJ2-1; D is undetermined. V shed 2 bases and J shed 7 bases, with 6 bases lying between them. CDR3 length equals 11 residues. The V gene's germline CDR1 is GTSNPN and CDR2 SVGIG (reference sequence). The CDR3 loop reads CAWSTENEQFF. CDR3 DNA: TGTGCCTGGAGTACGGAGAATGAGCAGTTCTTC.

Here the CDR3 DNA reads TGCAGCGTCTCGGGACAGGGGTACGGCTACACCTTC. It yields the protein CSVSGQGYGYTF. The chain employs TRBV29-1 and TRBJ1-2; the match to TRBD1 covers 10 bases. CDR1 is SQVTM, CDR2 ANQGSEA, per germline. Unmatched junction bases numbered 6, after V lost 6 bases and J lost 8 bases. This CDR3 spans 12 amino acids.

The chain uses TRBV2 and TRBJ2-5; the match to TRBD1 covers 9 bases. J was trimmed by 2 bases and V by 4 bases; bases with no gene match: 5. Germline V gene data show CDR1 as SNHLY and CDR2 as FYNNEI. The CDR3 is 15 residues long. Written as DNA, the CDR3 is TGTGCCAGCAGTGCGGGGACAGGGATACAAGAGACCCAGTACTTC. Encoded protein: CASSAGTGIQETQYF.

The rearrangement joins TRBV4-1 to TRBJ1-1, with 12 bases matching TRBD1. The CDR3 consists of 16 residues. Unmatched junction bases numbered 1, after V lost 0 bases and J lost 2 bases. The germline CDR1 and CDR2 sequences are MGHRA and YSYEKL. Written as DNA, the CDR3 is TGCGCCAGCAGCCAAGACGGGACAGGGGGCAACACTGAAGCTTTCTTT. This translates into CASSQDGTGGNTEAFF.

This clone has only a few counts. The chain links TRBV7-3 to TRBJ2-1; 9 nucleotides agree with TRBD2. V gave up 2 bases and J gave up 6 bases; unmatched junction bases: 8. This CDR3 has 16 amino acids. CDR1 SGHTA and CDR2 FQGTGA come from the germline V gene. In nucleotides, the CDR3 is TGTGCCAGCAGCTTAGTTGGCGGGAGGGCACTCAATGAGCAGTTCTTC. Amino acid sequence: CASSLVGGRALNEQFF.

The chain couples TRBV6-1 to TRBJ2-5; D perhaps matches TRBD2 (5 bases). V was trimmed by 6 bases and J by 2 bases, leaving 10 bases between them. The CDR3 is 13 amino acids. CDR1 and CDR2 from the germline V gene are MNHNS and SASEGT. The CDR3 sequence is CASRRERQETQYF. CDR3 bases: TGTGCCAGCAGGAGGGAAAGGCAAGAGACCCAGTACTTC.

The chain recombines TRBV11-2 with TRBJ2-5; 9 positions agree with TRBD1. Germline V lookup: CDR1 SGHAT, CDR2 FQNNGV. Trimming cost V 5 bases and J 3 bases; bases outside gene matches: 13. The CDR3 has 17 amino acids. CDR3 in amino acids: CASSPRGQGFLEETQYF. For the CDR3, the DNA is TGTGCCAGCAGCCCTAGGGGACAGGGATTTCTAGAAGAGACCCAGTACTTC. Together with reference TRBV11-2 and TRBJ2-5, the CDR3 gives the full variable domain: EAGVAQSPRYKIIEKRQSVAFWCNPISGHATLYWYQQILGQGPKLLIQFQNNGVVDDSQLPKDRFSAERLKGVDSTLKIQPAKLEDSAVYLCASSPRGQGFLEETQYFGPGTRLLVL.

This clone was found a few times. This sequence joins TRBV7-2 and TRBJ1-1, with TRBD1 identical over 11 bases. The CDR3 is 14 residues long. The germline V gene encodes CDR1 SGHTA and CDR2 FQGNSA. V lost 4 bases, J lost 6 bases, and 4 bases stayed unmatched. DNA of the CDR3: TGTGCCAGCAGCTGGGACAGGGGGATGGCTGAAGCTTTCTTT. This encodes CASSWDRGMAEAFF.

This clone was picked up a small number of times. In DNA, the CDR3 is TGTGCCACCGGGCCGGGGGGAAAGGTTGAAGCTTTCTTT. Translated, it gives CATGPGGKVEAFF. The chain recombines TRBV10-3 with TRBJ1-1; D possibly corresponds to TRBD1 (5 bases). The CDR3 loop spans 13 amino acids. V was trimmed by 10 bases and J by 7 bases, leaving 19 bases between them. Germline CDR1 reads ENHRY; CDR2 reads SYGVKD.